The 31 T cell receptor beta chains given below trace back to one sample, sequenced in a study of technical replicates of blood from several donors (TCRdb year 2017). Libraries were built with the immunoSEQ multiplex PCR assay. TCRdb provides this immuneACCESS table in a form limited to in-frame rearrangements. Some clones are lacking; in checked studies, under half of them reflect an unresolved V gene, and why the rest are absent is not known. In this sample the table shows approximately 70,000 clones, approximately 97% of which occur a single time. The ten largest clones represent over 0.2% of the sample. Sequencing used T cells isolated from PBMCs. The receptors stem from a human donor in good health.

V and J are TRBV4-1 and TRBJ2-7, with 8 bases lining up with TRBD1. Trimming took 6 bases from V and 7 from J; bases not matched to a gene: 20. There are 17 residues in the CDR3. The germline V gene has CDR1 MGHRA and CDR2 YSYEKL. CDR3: CASRPSNDRGLSREQYF. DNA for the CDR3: TGCGCCAGCAGACCCTCAAACGACAGGGGCCTCTCTAGAGAGCAGTACTTC.

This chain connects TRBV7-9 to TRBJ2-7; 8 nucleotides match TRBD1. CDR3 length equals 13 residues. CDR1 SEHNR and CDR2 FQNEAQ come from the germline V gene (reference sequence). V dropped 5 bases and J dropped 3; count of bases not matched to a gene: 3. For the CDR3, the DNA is TGTGCCAGCAGCCGACAGGGGCGCTACGAGCAGTACTTC. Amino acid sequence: CASSRQGRYEQYF.

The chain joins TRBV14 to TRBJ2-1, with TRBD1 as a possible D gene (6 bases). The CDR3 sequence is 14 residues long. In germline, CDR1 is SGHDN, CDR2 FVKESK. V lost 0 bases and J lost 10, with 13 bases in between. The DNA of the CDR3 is TGTGCCAGCAGCCAAGAGCAGGGGTTCGGCGAGCAGTTCTTC. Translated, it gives CASSQEQGFGEQFF.

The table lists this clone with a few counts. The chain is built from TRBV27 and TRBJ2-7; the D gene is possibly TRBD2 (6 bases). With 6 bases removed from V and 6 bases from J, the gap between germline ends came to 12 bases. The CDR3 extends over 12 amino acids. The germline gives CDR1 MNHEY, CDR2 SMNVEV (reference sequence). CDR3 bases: TGTGCCAGCAGGACGGGAGCATTCGAGCAGTACTTC. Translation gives CASRTGAFEQYF.

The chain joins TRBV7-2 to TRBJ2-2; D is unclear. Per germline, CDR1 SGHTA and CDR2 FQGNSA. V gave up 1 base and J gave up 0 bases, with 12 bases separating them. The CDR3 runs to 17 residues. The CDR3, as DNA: TGTGCCAGCAGCTTAGACAGACCTCTCGCGAACACCGGGGAGCTGTTTTTT. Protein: CASSLDRPLANTGELFF.

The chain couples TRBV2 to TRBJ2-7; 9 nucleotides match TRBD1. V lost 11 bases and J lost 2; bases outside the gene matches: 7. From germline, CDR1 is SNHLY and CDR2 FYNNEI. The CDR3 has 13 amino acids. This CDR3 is CAGSGTGTYEQYF. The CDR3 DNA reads TGTGCCGGTTCCGGGACAGGGACCTACGAGCAGTACTTC.

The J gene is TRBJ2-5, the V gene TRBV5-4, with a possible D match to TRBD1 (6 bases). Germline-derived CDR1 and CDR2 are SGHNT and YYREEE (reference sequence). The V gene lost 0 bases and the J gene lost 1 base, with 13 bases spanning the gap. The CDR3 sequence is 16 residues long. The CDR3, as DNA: TGTGCCAGCAGCTTGGACCGGGACACTATCCAAGAGACCCAGTACTTC. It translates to CASSLDRDTIQETQYF.

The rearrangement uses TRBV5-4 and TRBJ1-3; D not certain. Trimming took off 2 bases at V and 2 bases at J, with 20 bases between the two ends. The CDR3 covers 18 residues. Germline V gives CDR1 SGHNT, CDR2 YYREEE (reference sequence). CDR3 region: CASSFIAEGHSPGNTIYF. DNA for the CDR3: TGTGCCAGCAGCTTCATCGCGGAGGGCCACTCCCCTGGAAACACCATATATTTT.

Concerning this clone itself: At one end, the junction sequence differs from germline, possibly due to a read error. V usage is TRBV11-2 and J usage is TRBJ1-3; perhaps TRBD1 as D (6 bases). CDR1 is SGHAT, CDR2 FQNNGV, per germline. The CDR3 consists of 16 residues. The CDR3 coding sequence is TGTGTCAGCAGCGCTACCACAGGGCAACGGGGAAACACCATATATTTT. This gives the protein CVSSATTGQRGNTIYF. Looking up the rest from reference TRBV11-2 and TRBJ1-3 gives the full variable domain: EAGVAQSPRYKIIEKRQSVAFWCNPISGHATLYWYQQILGQGPKLLIQFQNNGVVDDSQLPKDRFSAERLKGVDSTLKIQPAKLEDSAVYLCVSSATTGQRGNTIYFGEGSWLTVV.

DNA for the CDR3: TGTGCCAGCAGACTCGGGACTAGCGGGAGGAGGGACAAAAACATTCAGTACTTC. It encodes CASRLGTSGRRDKNIQYF. The rearrangement joins TRBV27 to TRBJ2-4; 15 bases agree with TRBD2. J lost 3 bases, V lost 6 bases, and 9 bases had no gene match. The CDR3 covers 18 residues. Germline lookup yields CDR1 MNHEY and CDR2 SMNVEV (reference sequence).

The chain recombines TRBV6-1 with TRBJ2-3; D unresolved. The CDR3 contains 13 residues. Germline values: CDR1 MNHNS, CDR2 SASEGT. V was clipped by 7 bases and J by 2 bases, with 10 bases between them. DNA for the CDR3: TGTGCCAGCAAATCGACTTACACAGATACGCAGTATTTT. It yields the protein CASKSTYTDTQYF.

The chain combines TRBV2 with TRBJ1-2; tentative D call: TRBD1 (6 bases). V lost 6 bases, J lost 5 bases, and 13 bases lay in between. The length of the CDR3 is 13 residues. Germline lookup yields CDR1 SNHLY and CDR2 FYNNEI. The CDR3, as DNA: TGTGCCAGCAGCCAGGACAGAGATTATGGCTACACCTTC. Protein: CASSQDRDYGYTF.

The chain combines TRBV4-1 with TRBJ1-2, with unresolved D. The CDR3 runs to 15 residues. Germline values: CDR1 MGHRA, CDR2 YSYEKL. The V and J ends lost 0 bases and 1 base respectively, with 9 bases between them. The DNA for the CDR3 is TGCGCCAGCAGCCAAGAATTAGTCCTTAACTATGGCTACACCTTC. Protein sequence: CASSQELVLNYGYTF.

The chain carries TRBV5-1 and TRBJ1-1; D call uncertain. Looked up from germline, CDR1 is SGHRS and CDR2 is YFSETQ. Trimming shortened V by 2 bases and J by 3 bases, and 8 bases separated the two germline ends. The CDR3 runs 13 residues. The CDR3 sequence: CASSFGGYTEAFF. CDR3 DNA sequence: TGCGCCAGCAGCTTTGGCGGCTACACTGAAGCTTTCTTT.

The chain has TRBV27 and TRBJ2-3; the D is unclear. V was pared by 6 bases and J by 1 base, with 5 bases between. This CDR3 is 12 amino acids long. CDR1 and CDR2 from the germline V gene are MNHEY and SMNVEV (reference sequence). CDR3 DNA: TGTGCCAGCAGCCCGGGCACAGATACGCAGTATTTT. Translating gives CASSPGTDTQYF.

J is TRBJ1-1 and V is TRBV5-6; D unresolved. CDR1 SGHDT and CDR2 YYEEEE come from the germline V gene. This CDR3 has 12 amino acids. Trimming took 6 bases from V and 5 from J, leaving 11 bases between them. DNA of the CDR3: TGTGCCAGCACCAGGTCGGGGACTGAAGCTTTCTTT. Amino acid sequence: CASTRSGTEAFF.

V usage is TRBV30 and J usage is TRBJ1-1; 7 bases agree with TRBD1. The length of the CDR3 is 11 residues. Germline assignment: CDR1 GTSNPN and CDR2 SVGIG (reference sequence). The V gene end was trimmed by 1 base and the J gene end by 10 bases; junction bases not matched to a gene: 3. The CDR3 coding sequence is TGTGCCTGGAGTGCGACAGGGAGAGCTTTCTTT. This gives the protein CAWSATGRAFF.

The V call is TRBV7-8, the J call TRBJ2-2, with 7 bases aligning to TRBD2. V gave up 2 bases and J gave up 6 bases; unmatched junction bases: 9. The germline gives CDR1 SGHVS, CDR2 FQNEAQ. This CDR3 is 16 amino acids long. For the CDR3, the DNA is TGTGCCAGCAGCTTACAGCGGACTAGTCTTCCCGGGGAGCTGTTTTTT. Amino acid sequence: CASSLQRTSLPGELFF.

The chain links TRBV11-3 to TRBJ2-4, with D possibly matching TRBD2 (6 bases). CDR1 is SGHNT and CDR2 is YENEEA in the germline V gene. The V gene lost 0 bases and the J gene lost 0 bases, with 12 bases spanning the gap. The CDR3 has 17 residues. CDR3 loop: CASSLDLGGIAKNIQYF. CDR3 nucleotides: TGTGCCAGCAGCTTAGATCTTGGGGGGATAGCCAAAAACATTCAGTACTTC.

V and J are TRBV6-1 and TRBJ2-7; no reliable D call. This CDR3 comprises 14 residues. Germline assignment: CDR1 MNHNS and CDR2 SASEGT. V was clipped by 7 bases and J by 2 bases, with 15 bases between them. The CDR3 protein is CASTHPDVPYEQYF. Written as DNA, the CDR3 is TGTGCCAGCACCCACCCAGATGTCCCCTACGAGCAGTACTTC.

The CDR3 is CASSDGWQVFDGYTF. The CDR3, as DNA: TGTGCCAGCAGTGATGGGTGGCAGGTCTTCGATGGCTACACCTTC. J is TRBJ1-2 and V is TRBV6-1; D remains ambiguous. The germline CDR1 and CDR2 sequences are MNHNS and SASEGT. The CDR3 consists of 15 residues. The V end lost 3 bases, the J end lost 6 bases, and 17 bases lay between the germline ends.

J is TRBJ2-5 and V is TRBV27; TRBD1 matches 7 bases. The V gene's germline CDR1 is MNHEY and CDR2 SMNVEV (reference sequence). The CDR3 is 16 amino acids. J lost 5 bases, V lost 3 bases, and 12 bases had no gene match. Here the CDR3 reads CASSFSRMTGLETQYF. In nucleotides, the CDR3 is TGTGCCAGCAGTTTCTCACGAATGACAGGGTTGGAGACCCAGTACTTC.

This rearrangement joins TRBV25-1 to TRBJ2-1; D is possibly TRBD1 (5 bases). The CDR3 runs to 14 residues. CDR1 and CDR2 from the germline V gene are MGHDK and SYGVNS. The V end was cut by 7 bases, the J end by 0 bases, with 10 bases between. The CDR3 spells CASNTGYSYNEQFF. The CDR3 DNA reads TGTGCCAGCAATACAGGCTACTCCTACAATGAGCAGTTCTTC.

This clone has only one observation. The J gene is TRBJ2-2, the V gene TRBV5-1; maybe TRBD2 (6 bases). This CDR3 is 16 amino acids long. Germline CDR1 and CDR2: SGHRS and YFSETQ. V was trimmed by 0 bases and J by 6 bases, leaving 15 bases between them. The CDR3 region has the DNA TGCGCCAGCAGCTTGGAAGCCAGCGGGTCCCCCGGGGAGCTGTTTTTT. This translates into CASSLEASGSPGELFF.

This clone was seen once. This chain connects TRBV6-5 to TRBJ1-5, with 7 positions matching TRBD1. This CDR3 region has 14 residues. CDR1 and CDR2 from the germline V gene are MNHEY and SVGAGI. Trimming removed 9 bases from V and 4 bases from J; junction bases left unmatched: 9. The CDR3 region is CASARDRINQPQHF. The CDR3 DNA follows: TGTGCCAGTGCCAGGGACAGAATAAATCAGCCCCAGCATTTT.

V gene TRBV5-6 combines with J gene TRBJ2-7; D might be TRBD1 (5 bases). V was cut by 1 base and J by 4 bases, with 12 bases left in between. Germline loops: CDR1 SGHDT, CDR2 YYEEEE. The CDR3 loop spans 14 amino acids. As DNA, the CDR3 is TGTGCCAGCAGCTTGTTTCAGGGAATTTACGAGCAGTACTTC. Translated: CASSLFQGIYEQYF.

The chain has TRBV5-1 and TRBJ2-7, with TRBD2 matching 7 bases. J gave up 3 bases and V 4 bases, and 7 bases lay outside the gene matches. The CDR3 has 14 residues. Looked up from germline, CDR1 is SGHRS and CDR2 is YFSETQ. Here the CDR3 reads CASSTSGIFYEQYF. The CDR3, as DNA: TGCGCCAGCAGCACAAGCGGGATTTTCTACGAGCAGTACTTC.

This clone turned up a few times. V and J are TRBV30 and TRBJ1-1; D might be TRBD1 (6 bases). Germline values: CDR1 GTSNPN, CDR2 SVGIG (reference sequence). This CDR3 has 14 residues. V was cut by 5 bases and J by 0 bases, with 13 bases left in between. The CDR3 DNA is TGTGCCTGGGAACCGGGACACCTGAACACTGAAGCTTTCTTT. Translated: CAWEPGHLNTEAFF.

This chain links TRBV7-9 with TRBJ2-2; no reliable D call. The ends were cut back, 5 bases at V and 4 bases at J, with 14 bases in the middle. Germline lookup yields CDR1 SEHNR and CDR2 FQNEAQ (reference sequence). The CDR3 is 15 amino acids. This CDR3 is CASSPFQVITGELFF. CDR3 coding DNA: TGTGCCAGCAGCCCTTTCCAGGTCATCACCGGGGAGCTGTTTTTT.

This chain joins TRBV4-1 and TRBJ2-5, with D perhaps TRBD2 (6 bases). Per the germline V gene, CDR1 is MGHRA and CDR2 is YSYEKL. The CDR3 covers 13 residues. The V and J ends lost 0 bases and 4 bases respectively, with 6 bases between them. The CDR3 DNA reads TGCGCCAGCAGCCAAGAGGGGGGAGAGACCCAGTACTTC. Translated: CASSQEGGETQYF.

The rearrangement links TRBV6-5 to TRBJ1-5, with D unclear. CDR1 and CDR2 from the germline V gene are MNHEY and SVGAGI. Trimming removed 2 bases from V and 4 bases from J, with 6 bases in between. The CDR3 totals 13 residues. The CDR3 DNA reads TGTGCCAGCAGTTACGGCGGAAATCAGCCCCAGCATTTT. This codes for CASSYGGNQPQHF.